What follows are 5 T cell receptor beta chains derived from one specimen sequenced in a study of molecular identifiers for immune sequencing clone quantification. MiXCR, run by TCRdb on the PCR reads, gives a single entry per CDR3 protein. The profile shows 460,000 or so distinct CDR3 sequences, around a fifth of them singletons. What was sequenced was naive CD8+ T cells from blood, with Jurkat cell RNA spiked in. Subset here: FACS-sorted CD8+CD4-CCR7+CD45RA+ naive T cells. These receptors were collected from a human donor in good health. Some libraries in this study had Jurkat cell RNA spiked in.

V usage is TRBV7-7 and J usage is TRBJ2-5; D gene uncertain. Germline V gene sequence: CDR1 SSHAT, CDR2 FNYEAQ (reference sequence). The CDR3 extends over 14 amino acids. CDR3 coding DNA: TGTGCTACCGCCCTTCCGGGTTCTCAAGAGACCCAGTACTTC. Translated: CATALPGSQETQYF.

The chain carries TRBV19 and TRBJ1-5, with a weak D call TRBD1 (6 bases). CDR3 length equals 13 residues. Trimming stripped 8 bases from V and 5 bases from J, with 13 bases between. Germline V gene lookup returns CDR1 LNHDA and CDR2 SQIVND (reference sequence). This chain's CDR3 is CASGDIFYQPQHF. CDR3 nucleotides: TGTGCCAGTGGGGACATTTTTTATCAGCCCCAGCATTTT.

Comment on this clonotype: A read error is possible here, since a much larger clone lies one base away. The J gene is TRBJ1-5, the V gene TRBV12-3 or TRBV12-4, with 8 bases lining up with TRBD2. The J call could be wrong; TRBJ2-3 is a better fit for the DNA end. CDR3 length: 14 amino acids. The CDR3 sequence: CASSTGGGNQPQYF. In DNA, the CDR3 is TGTGCCAGCAGTACCGGGGGGGGTAATCAGCCCCAGTATTTT.

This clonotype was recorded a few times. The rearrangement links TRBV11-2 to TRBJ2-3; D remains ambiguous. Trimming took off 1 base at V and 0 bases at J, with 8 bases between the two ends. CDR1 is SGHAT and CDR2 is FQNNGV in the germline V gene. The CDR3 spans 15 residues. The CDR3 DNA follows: TGTGCCAGCAGCTTAGCGGTGGTAAGCACAGATACGCAGTATTTT. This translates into CASSLAVVSTDTQYF.

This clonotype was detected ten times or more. This chain's CDR3 is CASSGGLAYLAETQYF. CDR3 in DNA: TGCGCCAGCAGCGGGGGACTAGCCTACTTAGCAGAGACCCAGTACTTC. This chain connects TRBV5-1 to TRBJ2-5; 9 positions match TRBD2. Germline values: CDR1 SGHRS, CDR2 YFSETQ. Trimming removed 4 bases from V and 4 bases from J; junction bases left unmatched: 11. The CDR3 length is 16 residues.